This T cell receptor (beta chain) appears in the sequencing data of a study of blood T cell repertoires in COVID-19. As for the study in general: The study drew acute and convalescent COVID-19 samples from the United States, Italy and Spain. The analysed material was cDNA or gDNA that came from T cells, B-cell-depleted T cells, or PBMCs.

Germline-derived CDR1 and CDR2 are MNHEY and SVGEGT. The CDR3 spans 15 residues. The ends lost 5 bases at V and 3 bases at J; junction bases unmatched: 8. Here immunoSEQ multiplex PCR was the method, and the copy in TCRdb shows in-frame clones only, minus some. This table holds roughly 130,000 clones, over 60% found once. This rearrangement joins TRBV6-2 or TRBV6-3 to TRBJ2-5, with TRBD2 identical over 8 bases. The sequencing sample was made of peripheral blood. This receptor was identified in a man aged 50 to 59 with acute or convalescent COVID-19. The CDR3 spells CASSPGGEFEETQYF. The CDR3 coding sequence is TGTGCCAGCAGTCCCGGGGGGGAGTTCGAAGAGACCCAGTACTTC.